This passage covers 25 T cell receptor beta chains from one sample sequenced in a study of T-cell reconstitution after alpha-beta-depleted transplantation in children. Preparation of the TCRbeta library involved a method that used unique molecular identifiers. A single record per CDR3 protein comes from TCRdb applying MiXCR to the PCR reads. This repertoire shows 98,000 or so distinct CDR3 sequences, 23% found once; its top ten account for 20% to 25%. The specimen was PBMCs, collected before TCRalphabeta/CD19-depleted stem cell transplant. The receptors here all came from a boy younger than 10 with acute lymphoblastic leukemia, due to receive a stem cell transplant.

This clonotype has a count of ten or more. The CDR3 bases are TGTGCCAGCAGTTTATCCGGAGGGATCCAAGAGACCCAGTACTTC. Encoded protein: CASSLSGGIQETQYF. This chain joins TRBV28 and TRBJ2-5; D is perhaps TRBD2 (6 bases). Germline CDR1 and CDR2: MDHEN and SYDVKM. CDR3 length: 15 amino acids. The V end was cut by 1 base, the J end by 1 base, with 10 bases between.

The CDR3 DNA reads as TGTGCCAGCAGCCCAATCGGACTAGCGGCTTATATGGAGACCCAGTACTTC. As protein: CASSPIGLAAYMETQYF. The chain uses TRBV7-2 and TRBJ2-5; 10 bases are a match to TRBD2. This CDR3 comprises 17 residues. CDR1 is SGHTA and CDR2 is FQGNSA in the germline V gene. V lost 5 bases to trimming and J lost 5 bases; unmatched junction nucleotides: 14. The variable domain in full, completed from reference TRBV7-2 and TRBJ2-5, reads GAGVSQSPSNKVTEKGKDVELRCDPISGHTALYWYRQSLGQGLEFLIYFQGNSAPDKSGLPSDRFSAERTGGSVSTLTIQRTQQEDSAVYLCASSPIGLAAYMETQYFGPGTRLLVL.

This clonotype was detected only a few times. The rearrangement links TRBV4-2 to TRBJ2-3; a possible D gene is TRBD2 (5 bases). The germline V and J ends were trimmed by 1 base and 4 bases, with 9 bases remaining between them. The CDR3 covers 14 residues. Germline-derived CDR1 and CDR2 are LGHNA and YNFKEQ. The CDR3 sequence is CASSQGLEADTQYF. The CDR3 bases are TGTGCCAGCAGCCAAGGGTTGGAGGCAGATACGCAGTATTTT.

This chain joins TRBV3-1 and TRBJ2-3, with 8 positions matching TRBD2. The CDR3 loop spans 16 amino acids. Germline V lookup: CDR1 LGHDT, CDR2 YNNKEL (reference sequence). The trim removed 0 bases at V and 5 bases at J, leaving 7 bases unmatched. In DNA form, the CDR3 reads TGTGCCAGCAGCCAAGAGCCCGGACTAGCCGGAGATACGCAGTATTTT. Amino acids: CASSQEPGLAGDTQYF.

This rearrangement joins TRBV7-8 to TRBJ1-5; 7 bases align to TRBD1. This CDR3 region has 20 residues. CDR1 is SGHVS and CDR2 is FQNEAQ in the germline V gene. Unmatched junction bases numbered 16, after V lost 2 bases and J lost 0 bases. The CDR3 sequence is CASSLPPKTGLGYSNQPQHF. The CDR3 DNA is TGTGCCAGCAGCTTACCCCCTAAGACAGGGTTAGGGTATAGCAATCAGCCCCAGCATTTT.

This clonotype was detected only a few times. This chain connects TRBV4-2 to TRBJ2-7; D possibly uses TRBD1 or TRBD2 (5 bases each). The length of the CDR3 is 15 residues. Per germline, CDR1 LGHNA and CDR2 YNFKEQ. Trimming pared 4 bases from V and 4 bases from J, leaving 17 bases between. The CDR3 sequence is CASSPTARGGYEQYF. The CDR3 DNA is TGTGCCAGCAGCCCCACAGCGAGGGGCGGGTACGAGCAGTACTTC.

V gene TRBV7-2 combines with J gene TRBJ1-3; possible D gene TRBD1, 5 bases. The CDR3 covers 16 residues. Between the trimmed V and J ends, which lost 2 bases and 2 bases, there was a span of 13 bases. Per germline, CDR1 SGHTA and CDR2 FQGNSA. The CDR3 spells CASSLRATDTGNTIYF. The CDR3 nucleotides are TGTGCCAGCAGCTTAAGGGCGACGGACACTGGAAACACCATATATTTT.

The gene calls are TRBV12-3 or TRBV12-4 and TRBJ1-5; 7 nucleotides line up with TRBD1. This CDR3 contains 16 residues. V lost 10 bases and J lost 6; bases outside the gene matches: 18. CDR3 amino acids: CATKQGGRVGGQPQHF. CDR3 sequence (DNA): TGTGCCACTAAACAAGGGGGCAGGGTAGGCGGTCAGCCCCAGCATTTT.

This clonotype was counted only a few times. This chain links TRBV5-1 with TRBJ2-5; perhaps TRBD1 as D (5 bases). This CDR3 is 15 amino acids long. Germline V gene sequence: CDR1 SGHRS, CDR2 YFSETQ. The germline V and J ends were trimmed by 4 bases and 1 base, with 14 bases remaining between them. CDR3 DNA sequence: TGCGCCAGCAGCCCACAGGCAGCTCCCCAAGAGACCCAGTACTTC. Translated, it gives CASSPQAAPQETQYF.

The rearrangement joins TRBV7-9 to TRBJ2-3; no clear D. Germline V gene data show CDR1 as SEHNR and CDR2 as FQNEAQ (reference sequence). This CDR3 has 13 amino acids. V lost 5 bases and J 7 bases, leaving 13 bases between the germline ends. The CDR3 protein is CASSPPKANTQYF. DNA of the CDR3: TGTGCCAGCAGCCCCCCAAAGGCAAATACGCAGTATTTT.

This chain joins TRBV5-4 and TRBJ2-7; no clear D. CDR1 and CDR2 (germline): SGHNT, YYREEE (reference sequence). V dropped 0 bases and J dropped 6 bases, with 19 bases sitting between them. This CDR3 contains 16 residues. CDR3 residues: CASSLEGTTGIGEQYF. Here the CDR3 DNA reads TGTGCCAGCAGCTTGGAGGGCACGACCGGTATTGGCGAGCAGTACTTC.

The chain links TRBV28 to TRBJ2-1, with D unclear. CDR3 length: 12 residues. Trimming cost V 3 bases and J 2 bases, with 2 bases left between them. Germline V gene data show CDR1 as MDHEN and CDR2 as SYDVKM. CDR3 in DNA: TGTGCCAGCAGTTTTACCTACAATGAGCAGTTCTTC. Its translation is CASSFTYNEQFF. Full variable domain (missing parts from reference TRBV28 and TRBJ2-1): DVKVTQSSRYLVKRTGEKVFLECVQDMDHENMFWYRQDPGLGLRLIYFSYDVKMKEKGDIPEGYSVSREKKERFSLILESASTNQTSMYLCASSFTYNEQFFGPGTRLTVL.

The gene calls are TRBV18 and TRBJ2-3, with unresolved D. The CDR3 runs to 16 residues. V shed 0 bases and J shed 2 bases, with 12 bases lying between them. The germline CDR1 and CDR2 sequences are KGHSH and LQKENI. The CDR3 protein is CASSPPTMVHTDTQYF. The CDR3, as DNA: TGTGCCAGCTCACCACCGACGATGGTCCACACAGATACGCAGTATTTT.

The genes are TRBV28 and TRBJ2-6; D gene unclear. Germline V lookup: CDR1 MDHEN, CDR2 SYDVKM. The CDR3 is 18 residues long. V was trimmed by 3 bases and J by 0 bases, leaving 15 bases between them. The CDR3 nucleotides are TGTGCCAGCAGTTTTTTTACGTTGGTCCGCTCTGGGGCCAACGTCCTGACTTTC. Amino acid sequence: CASSFFTLVRSGANVLTF.

The chain is built from TRBV12-5 and TRBJ2-2; 11 bases are shared with TRBD2. The ends lost 6 bases at V and 3 bases at J; junction bases unmatched: 9. Germline CDR1 is LGHNT and CDR2 is FRNRAP. The CDR3 consists of 17 residues. The chain's CDR3 is CASGSGTSGGDTGELFF. The CDR3 nucleotides read TGTGCTAGTGGCTCCGGGACTAGCGGAGGAGACACCGGGGAGCTGTTTTTT. Full variable domain (outside the CDR3, taken from reference TRBV12-5 and TRBJ2-2): DARVTQTPRHKVTEMGQEVTMRCQPILGHNTVFWYRQTMMQGLELLAYFRNRAPLDDSGMPKDRFSAEMPDATLATLKIQPSEPRDSAVYFCASGSGTSGGDTGELFFGEGSRLTVL.

The chain links TRBV5-1 to TRBJ2-6; D is ambiguous. Germline CDR1 and CDR2: SGHRS and YFSETQ. The CDR3 is made up of 18 amino acids. V gave up 7 bases and J gave up 0 bases, with 20 bases separating them. The CDR3, as DNA: TGCGCCAGCGCGCCCACTACCCACACCTACTCTGGGGCCAACGTCCTGACTTTC. Translating gives CASAPTTHTYSGANVLTF.

This clonotype was recorded a few times. The V gene is TRBV12-3 or TRBV12-4, the J gene TRBJ2-5, with D possibly TRBD2 on 5 matching bases. Deletions cut 2 bases from V and 4 bases from J, with 11 bases between. This CDR3 comprises 14 residues. The CDR3 sequence: CASSLRRRTETQYF. The CDR3 coding sequence is TGTGCCAGCAGTTTACGGCGGAGGACAGAGACCCAGTACTTC.

V gene TRBV12-3 or TRBV12-4 combines with J gene TRBJ2-3; D possibly uses TRBD1 or TRBD2 (5 bases each). This CDR3 is 15 amino acids long. V dropped 4 bases and J dropped 2 bases, with 13 bases sitting between them. The CDR3 DNA sequence: TGTGCCAGCAGTTCGGGACCGAAACCCACAGATACGCAGTATTTT. This encodes CASSSGPKPTDTQYF.

The chain uses TRBV28 and TRBJ2-5, with D possibly TRBD2 on 6 matching bases. The CDR3 is 15 amino acids. The V and J ends lost 3 bases and 5 bases respectively, with 16 bases between them. From germline, CDR1 is MDHEN and CDR2 SYDVKM. The CDR3: CASSLASVGGETQYF. CDR3 nucleotides: TGTGCCAGCAGTTTGGCTAGCGTTGGGGGGGAGACCCAGTACTTC.

The J gene is TRBJ2-1, the V gene TRBV7-9; weak D call: TRBD1 (6 bases). V was clipped by 3 bases and J by 10 bases, with 13 bases between them. This CDR3 spans 13 amino acids. Looked up from germline, CDR1 is SEHNR and CDR2 is FQNEAQ (reference sequence). DNA for the CDR3: TGTGCCAGCAGCTTGTTTGAGGGACAAGAGCAGTTCTTC. This codes for CASSLFEGQEQFF. Full variable domain (missing parts from reference TRBV7-9 and TRBJ2-1): DTGVSQNPRHKITKRGQNVTFRCDPISEHNRLYWYRQTLGQGPEFLTYFQNEAQLEKSRLLSDRFSAERPKGSFSTLEIQRTEQGDSAMYLCASSLFEGQEQFFGPGTRLTVL.

This clonotype appeared a single time. The DNA of the CDR3 is TGCAGCGTTCTACAGGGCCTCTCGGGTCGGAACGAGCAGTACTTC. It yields the protein CSVLQGLSGRNEQYF. The chain couples TRBV29-1 to TRBJ2-7, with D possibly TRBD1 on 6 matching bases. Per germline, CDR1 SQVTM and CDR2 ANQGSEA. Trimming removed 5 bases at V and 5 bases at J, with 22 bases between. The CDR3 has 15 amino acids.

This clonotype was found many times. The rearrangement joins TRBV11-1 to TRBJ2-3, with D maybe TRBD2 (6 bases). The V gene lost 4 bases and the J gene lost 1 base, with 15 bases spanning the gap. CDR1 and CDR2 (germline): SGHAT, FQDESV (reference sequence). This CDR3 is built from 16 residues. The CDR3 DNA is TGTGCCAGCAGCTCCGGGACTCTCTTTGGCACAGATACGCAGTATTTT. As protein: CASSSGTLFGTDTQYF.

A few counts support this clonotype. This chain joins TRBV15 and TRBJ1-2; TRBD1 matches at 9 bases. Germline loops: CDR1 LNHNV, CDR2 YYDKDF (reference sequence). V was clipped by 2 bases and J by 4 bases; unmatched bases: 5. The CDR3 spans 15 residues. The CDR3 DNA reads as TGTGCCACCAGCAGAAACAGGGGGCAGGCCTATGGCTACACCTTC. Its protein is CATSRNRGQAYGYTF.

This clonotype was recorded a few times. The V gene is TRBV27, the J gene TRBJ2-3; D is possibly TRBD1 (6 bases). Germline CDR1 MNHEY, CDR2 SMNVEV (reference sequence). The CDR3 covers 14 residues. The ends were cut back, 8 bases at V and 5 bases at J, with 17 bases in the middle. CDR3 sequence reads: CASALGQGRDTQYF. The CDR3 DNA sequence: TGTGCCAGCGCCCTTGGGCAGGGGAGAGATACGCAGTATTTT.

The chain is built from TRBV7-2 and TRBJ2-2; D assignment may be TRBD1 or TRBD2 (5 bases each). This CDR3 is 14 amino acids long. Trimming pared 3 bases from V and 4 bases from J, leaving 9 bases between. Germline values: CDR1 SGHTA, CDR2 FQGNSA. CDR3 sequence: CASSLGPGTGELFF. CDR3 DNA: TGTGCCAGCAGCTTGGGACCAGGCACCGGGGAGCTGTTTTTT.